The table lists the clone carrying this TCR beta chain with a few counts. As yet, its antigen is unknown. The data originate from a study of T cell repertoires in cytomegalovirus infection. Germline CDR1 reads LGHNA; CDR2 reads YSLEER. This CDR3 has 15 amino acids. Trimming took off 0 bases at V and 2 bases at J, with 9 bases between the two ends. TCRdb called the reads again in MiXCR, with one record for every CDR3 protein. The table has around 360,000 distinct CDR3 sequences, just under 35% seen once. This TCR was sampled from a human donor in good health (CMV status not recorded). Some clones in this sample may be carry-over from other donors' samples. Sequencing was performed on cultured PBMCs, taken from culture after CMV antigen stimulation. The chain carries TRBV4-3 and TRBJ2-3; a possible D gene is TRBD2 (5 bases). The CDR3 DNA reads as TGCGCCAGCAGCCAAGATCTCGGGGACACAGATACGCAGTATTTT. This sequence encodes CASSQDLGDTDTQYF.